Sequencing of this T cell receptor beta chain was carried out in a study of cytomegalovirus exposure and HLA in healthy donors. Overall study findings and caveats: Owing to their indistinguishability, certain V segments, notably TRBV6-2 and TRBV6-3, were excluded.

About this clone: Its target is unknown.

This PCR relied on a set of 60 Vbeta primers and 13 Jbeta primers. Method: immunoSEQ multiplex PCR; TCRdb's copy keeps in-frame clones and lacks some. This sample has under 200,000 clones, with about 76% found just once. Looked up from germline, CDR1 is MNHEY and CDR2 is SVGAGI. The CDR3 has 15 residues. Trimming stripped 5 bases from V and 1 base from J, with 14 bases between. The sample was PBMCs. This chain connects TRBV6-5 to TRBJ2-5; D may be TRBD2 (5 bases). The receptor comes from a male donor in good health and CMV-seropositive. CDR3 sequence (DNA): TGTGCCAGCAGTGTACGGAGGAGACTCCAAGAGACCCAGTACTTC. It is translated as CASSVRRRLQETQYF.